This T cell receptor beta chain came from a study of T cell responses to AZD1222 COVID-19 vaccine. Study results and limitations: Vaccination with two AZD1222 doses was followed by a rise in Spike-specific TCR breadth and depth.

Using immunoSEQ multiplex PCR, the repertoire was profiled, and TCRdb retains in-frame clones only, with some absent. The table includes about 88,000 clones, just over 90% detected once. Note on this clone: Its antigen is as yet unknown.

V was trimmed by 4 bases and J by 1 base, leaving 8 bases between them. Germline values: CDR1 SQVTM, CDR2 ANQGSEA. The CDR3 sequence is 13 residues long. This sequence joins TRBV29-1 and TRBJ2-1; perhaps TRBD1 as D (5 bases). The sequencing used peripheral blood, collected 28 days after the second AZD1222 dose. The receptor's source is an adult who received the AZD1222 COVID-19 vaccine. This chain's CDR3 is CSVVRASYNEQFF. In DNA form, the CDR3 reads TGCAGCGTTGTCAGGGCGTCCTACAATGAGCAGTTCTTC.